Presented here are 17 T cell receptor beta chains from one specimen sequenced in a study of T cells in localized non-small cell lung cancer. Clones were sequenced by immunoSEQ multiplex PCR, and TCRdb holds only the in-frame ones, with some missing. The sample holds 10,000 to 15,000 clones; roughly 86% are singletons and the top ten take 58%. Specimen: peripheral blood, collected before any cancer treatment. These receptor sequences come from a male donor aged 60 or over with stage III lung adenocarcinoma.

V gene TRBV12-5 combines with J gene TRBJ2-7; the D gene is possibly TRBD2 (5 bases). Germline lookup yields CDR1 LGHNT and CDR2 FRNRAP. Deletions cut 5 bases from V and 5 bases from J, with 10 bases between. This CDR3 comprises 12 residues. DNA for the CDR3: TGTGCTAGTGGTACCGGGATCAACGAGCAGTACTTC. Its translation is CASGTGINEQYF. Full variable domain (rest looked up from reference TRBV12-5 and TRBJ2-7): DARVTQTPRHKVTEMGQEVTMRCQPILGHNTVFWYRQTMMQGLELLAYFRNRAPLDDSGMPKDRFSAEMPDATLATLKIQPSEPRDSAVYFCASGTGINEQYFGPGTRLTVT.

The J gene is TRBJ1-2, the V gene TRBV5-6; D is possibly TRBD1 (6 bases). Trimming cost V 5 bases and J 2 bases, with 13 bases left between them. The CDR3 consists of 14 residues. Germline V gives CDR1 SGHDT, CDR2 YYEEEE. The CDR3 loop reads CASSFRGQNYGYTF. Written as DNA, the CDR3 is TGTGCCAGCAGTTTCCGGGGGCAAAACTATGGCTACACCTTC. The entire variable domain, with the rest obtained from reference TRBV5-6 and TRBJ1-2, is as follows: DAGVTQSPTHLIKTRGQQVTLRCSPKSGHDTVSWYQQALGQGPQFIFQYYEEEERQRGNFPDRFSGHQFPNYSSELNVNALLLGDSALYLCASSFRGQNYGYTFGSGTRLTVV.

J is TRBJ1-1 and V is TRBV4-2; D not certain. CDR1 is LGHNA, CDR2 YNFKEQ, per germline. The CDR3 has 17 amino acids. The ends were cut back, 5 bases at V and 3 bases at J, with 22 bases in the middle. The CDR3, as DNA: TGTGCCAGCAGCACCCCGGCAGGTTCTATCGGGGACACTGAAGCTTTCTTT. This gives the protein CASSTPAGSIGDTEAFF.

This rearrangement joins TRBV7-9 to TRBJ2-5, with D perhaps matching TRBD2 (6 bases). Per the germline V gene, CDR1 is SEHNR and CDR2 is FQNEAQ (reference sequence). With 4 bases removed from V and 5 bases from J, the gap between germline ends came to 11 bases. The CDR3 loop spans 13 amino acids. CDR3 loop: CASSSGGEETQYF. CDR3 coding DNA: TGTGCCAGCAGCTCTGGCGGGGAGGAGACCCAGTACTTC.

This clone is labeled medium-sized. The chain combines TRBV6-1 with TRBJ1-4; 9 bases are a match to TRBD1. Per germline, CDR1 MNHNS and CDR2 SASEGT. This CDR3 comprises 16 residues. J lost 2 bases, V lost 2 bases, and 3 bases had no gene match. In nucleotides, the CDR3 is TGTGCCAGCAGTGAATGGACAGGGGCGACTAATGAAAAACTGTTTTTT. This gives the protein CASSEWTGATNEKLFF.

The J gene is TRBJ1-1, the V gene TRBV5-1; 7 bases match TRBD1. The V gene's germline CDR1 is SGHRS and CDR2 YFSETQ. CDR3 length equals 14 residues. V shed 1 base, J shed 2 bases, and the junction held 2 bases outside the gene matches. CDR3 sequence reads: CASSLKGGNTEAFF. DNA of the CDR3: TGCGCCAGCAGCTTGAAAGGGGGCAACACTGAAGCTTTCTTT.

The CDR3 sequence: CASSFQGYNEKLFF. The CDR3 region has the DNA TGTGCCAGCAGCTTTCAGGGTTATAATGAAAAACTGTTTTTT. This chain joins TRBV7-2 and TRBJ1-4; tentatively, D is TRBD1 (5 bases). The length of the CDR3 is 14 residues. Trimming took off 3 bases at V and 4 bases at J, with 9 bases between the two ends. Looked up from germline, CDR1 is SGHTA and CDR2 is FQGNSA.

This sequence joins TRBV5-4 and TRBJ2-3; D unclear. The length of the CDR3 is 13 residues. The V gene's germline CDR1 is SGHNT and CDR2 YYREEE (reference sequence). V was clipped by 4 bases and J by 3 bases, with 9 bases between them. The CDR3 DNA sequence: TGTGCCAGCAGCCCGGCCGTAACAGATACGCAGTATTTT. Translation gives CASSPAVTDTQYF.

The chain uses TRBV5-1 and TRBJ1-3; possible D gene TRBD1, 6 bases. The CDR3 sequence is 18 residues long. Germline-derived CDR1 and CDR2 are SGHRS and YFSETQ. Trimming took 0 bases from V and 0 from J, leaving 16 bases between them. CDR3 in amino acids: CASSLALQGSTSGNTIYF. The CDR3 bases are TGCGCCAGCAGCTTGGCCCTACAGGGTTCGACCTCTGGAAACACCATATATTTT.

V usage is TRBV30 and J usage is TRBJ1-5, with no clear D. CDR3 length: 14 amino acids. Per germline, CDR1 GTSNPN and CDR2 SVGIG (reference sequence). The V end lost 2 bases, the J end lost 3 bases, and 11 bases lay between the germline ends. The chain's CDR3 is CAWSKDLINQPQHF. The CDR3 nucleotides read TGTGCCTGGAGTAAAGACCTGATCAATCAGCCCCAGCATTTT. Together with reference TRBV30 and TRBJ1-5, the CDR3 gives the full variable domain: SQTIHQWPATLVQPVGSPLSLECTVEGTSNPNLYWYRQAAGRGLQLLFYSVGIGQISSEVPQNLSASRPQDRQFILSSKKLLLSDSGFYLCAWSKDLINQPQHFGDGTRLSIL.

The V call is TRBV7-2, the J call TRBJ1-2; D gene uncertain. Trimming removed 1 base at V and 8 bases at J, with 17 bases between. Germline lookup yields CDR1 SGHTA and CDR2 FQGNSA. CDR3 length: 15 residues. The CDR3 loop reads CASSLESGRVFGYTF. CDR3 sequence (DNA): TGTGCCAGCAGCTTAGAATCGGGTAGGGTTTTCGGCTACACCTTC.

The chain employs TRBV27 and TRBJ1-1, with a tentative D call TRBD1 (5 bases). CDR1 and CDR2 from the germline V gene are MNHEY and SMNVEV (reference sequence). Trimming stripped 4 bases from V and 1 base from J, with 10 bases between. The CDR3 is 14 amino acids. CDR3 region: CASSWDGGNTEAFF. The CDR3 bases are TGTGCCAGCAGTTGGGACGGAGGGAACACTGAAGCTTTCTTT.

The chain joins TRBV11-2 to TRBJ1-2, with D maybe TRBD1 (5 bases). The CDR3 runs to 13 residues. With 5 bases removed from V and 7 bases from J, the gap between germline ends came to 14 bases. Germline V gene lookup returns CDR1 SGHAT and CDR2 FQNNGV. This chain's CDR3 is CASSPTGGGGYTF. CDR3 coding DNA: TGTGCCAGCAGCCCTACCGGGGGTGGTGGCTACACCTTC.

This chain joins TRBV19 and TRBJ2-1; TRBD2 aligns across 7 bases. The CDR3 loop spans 14 amino acids. The germline V gene has CDR1 LNHDA and CDR2 SQIVND (reference sequence). Losses at the gene ends were 4 bases for V and 3 bases for J; bases not matched to a gene: 3. This CDR3 is CASSSSGYYNEQFF. CDR3 nucleotide sequence: TGTGCCAGTAGTAGTAGCGGGTACTACAATGAGCAGTTCTTC.

V and J are TRBV11-2 and TRBJ1-3; D perhaps matches TRBD1 (5 bases). Germline V gene lookup returns CDR1 SGHAT and CDR2 FQNNGV. The CDR3 runs 14 residues. Trimming took 10 bases from V and 3 from J, leaving 16 bases between them. Here the CDR3 DNA reads TGTGCCACTGATAGCGGGGGATTTGGAAACACCATATATTTT. Translated, it gives CATDSGGFGNTIYF.

V is TRBV10-1 and J is TRBJ1-1; 9 nucleotides line up with TRBD1. The CDR3 spans 13 residues. Germline V lookup: CDR1 WNHNN, CDR2 SYGVQD (reference sequence). V dropped 7 bases and J dropped 5; count of bases not matched to a gene: 5. The CDR3 sequence: CASTRDRVTEAFF. DNA of the CDR3: TGCGCCAGCACCCGGGACAGGGTAACTGAAGCTTTCTTT.

This chain connects TRBV19 to TRBJ1-5; D is perhaps TRBD1 (6 bases). Germline V gene data show CDR1 as LNHDA and CDR2 as SQIVND (reference sequence). The CDR3 totals 19 residues. The CDR3 DNA reads as TGTCCCCGTAGTGGGGGGCATACGGGGGGCGGGTTGGGCAATCAGCCCCAGCATTTT. This translates into CPRSGGHTGGGLGNQPQHF.